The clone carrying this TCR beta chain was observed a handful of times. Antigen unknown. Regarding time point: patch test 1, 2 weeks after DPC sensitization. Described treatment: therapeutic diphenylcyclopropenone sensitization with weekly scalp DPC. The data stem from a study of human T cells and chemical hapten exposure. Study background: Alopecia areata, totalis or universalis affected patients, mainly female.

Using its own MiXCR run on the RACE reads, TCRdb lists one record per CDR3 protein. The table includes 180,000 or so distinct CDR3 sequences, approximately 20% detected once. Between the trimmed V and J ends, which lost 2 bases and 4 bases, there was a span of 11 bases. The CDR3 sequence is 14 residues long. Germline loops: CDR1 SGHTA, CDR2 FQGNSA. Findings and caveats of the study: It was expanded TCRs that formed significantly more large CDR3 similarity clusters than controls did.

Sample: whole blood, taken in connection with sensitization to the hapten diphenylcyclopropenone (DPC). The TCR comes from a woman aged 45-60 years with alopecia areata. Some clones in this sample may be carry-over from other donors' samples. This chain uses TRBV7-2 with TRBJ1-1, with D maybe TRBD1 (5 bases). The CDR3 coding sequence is TGTGCCAGCAGCTTATATACGGGGGGCACTGAAGCTTTCTTT. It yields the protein CASSLYTGGTEAFF. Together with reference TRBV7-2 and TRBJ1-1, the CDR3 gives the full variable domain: GAGVSQSPSNKVTEKGKDVELRCDPISGHTALYWYRQSLGQGLEFLIYFQGNSAPDKSGLPSDRFSAERTGGSVSTLTIQRTQQEDSAVYLCASSLYTGGTEAFFGQGTRLTVV.